The 28 T cell receptor beta chains below come from one sample, sequenced in a study of beta chain features in type 1 diabetes. All of the isolated RNA was reverse transcribed, so expressed TCRB transcripts were sequenced. Sequencing was performed with immunoSEQ multiplex PCR; in TCRdb, only in-frame clones are kept and a portion is missing. The table records 200,000 to 250,000 clones, 27% of them present only once. The sample was central memory CD4+ T cells from blood. These receptors all come from a young man in good health.

The chain employs TRBV6-5 and TRBJ1-1; D may be TRBD1 (5 bases). CDR1 is MNHEY and CDR2 is SVGAGI in the germline V gene. The CDR3 spans 14 residues. V shed 2 bases and J shed 4 bases, with 11 bases lying between them. CDR3 in amino acids: CASSYNRDGTEAFF. The CDR3 DNA follows: TGTGCCAGCAGTTACAACCGGGACGGCACTGAAGCTTTCTTT.

The CDR3 loop is CASTSRISTGELFF. In nucleotides, the CDR3 is TGTGCCAGCACCTCAAGGATCAGTACCGGGGAGCTGTTTTTT. The chain combines TRBV2 with TRBJ2-2; D is uncertain. The CDR3 is 14 amino acids. V lost 7 bases and J 5 bases, leaving 14 bases between the germline ends. Germline V lookup: CDR1 SNHLY, CDR2 FYNNEI.

This clone was counted between two and nine times. The rearrangement links TRBV30 to TRBJ2-2; D is unresolved. The ends were cut back, 0 bases at V and 8 bases at J, with 10 bases in the middle. The CDR3 consists of 13 residues. Germline-derived CDR1 and CDR2 are GTSNPN and SVGIG (reference sequence). In DNA form, the CDR3 reads TGTGCCTGGAGTGTACGAAGGGCGGGGGAGCTGTTTTTT. Protein product: CAWSVRRAGELFF.

The chain uses TRBV28 and TRBJ1-5, with D tentatively TRBD1 (5 bases). Germline V lookup: CDR1 MDHEN, CDR2 SYDVKM. Deletions cut 4 bases from V and 4 bases from J, with 14 bases between. The CDR3 length is 15 residues. CDR3 protein: CASSSPGAGNQPQHF. The CDR3 bases are TGTGCCAGCAGTTCCCCCGGGGCAGGGAATCAGCCCCAGCATTTT. Supplemented by reference TRBV28 and TRBJ1-5, the full variable domain reads DVKVTQSSRYLVKRTGEKVFLECVQDMDHENMFWYRQDPGLGLRLIYFSYDVKMKEKGDIPEGYSVSREKKERFSLILESASTNQTSMYLCASSSPGAGNQPQHFGDGTRLSIL.

This clone was counted only a few times. V usage is TRBV19 and J usage is TRBJ2-7; D is tentatively TRBD1 or TRBD2 (5 bases each). Trimming took 3 bases from V and 3 from J, leaving 12 bases between them. The CDR3 is 14 amino acids. The germline V gene has CDR1 LNHDA and CDR2 SQIVND (reference sequence). DNA for the CDR3: TGTGCCAGTAGTATCCGGGACGAATACTACGAGCAGTACTTC. It translates to CASSIRDEYYEQYF.

This clone has only one observation. The chain employs TRBV7-2 and TRBJ1-5; tentative D call: TRBD1 (5 bases). The length of the CDR3 is 15 residues. From germline, CDR1 is SGHTA and CDR2 FQGNSA. The V end was cut by 3 bases, the J end by 3 bases, with 12 bases between. The CDR3 DNA sequence: TGTGCCAGCAGCTTGGGTGGGACCCACAATCAGCCCCAGCATTTT. Translated: CASSLGGTHNQPQHF.

This clone occurred once. V is TRBV9 and J is TRBJ2-3; D could derive from TRBD1 or TRBD2 (5 bases each). Germline V lookup: CDR1 SGDLS, CDR2 YYNGEE. The CDR3 is made up of 16 amino acids. Trimming left V 0 bases short and J 5 bases short, with 16 bases between. The CDR3 DNA sequence: TGTGCCAGCAGCGTAGGAGGGGCTGGCGAGGGAGATACGCAGTATTTT. The encoded protein is CASSVGGAGEGDTQYF.

This chain joins TRBV9 and TRBJ2-7; the D gene is possibly TRBD2 (5 bases). Germline loops: CDR1 SGDLS, CDR2 YYNGEE. Trimming removed 4 bases from V and 2 bases from J, with 13 bases in between. The CDR3 consists of 14 residues. The CDR3 DNA reads as TGTGCCAGCAGCCCGACGGACTTCACCTACGAGCAGTACTTC. It translates to CASSPTDFTYEQYF.

This clone has a count of ten or more. The chain links TRBV10-3 to TRBJ1-2; D might be TRBD1 (5 bases). Germline lookup yields CDR1 ENHRY and CDR2 SYGVKD. V gave up 5 bases and J gave up 8 bases, with 12 bases separating them. The CDR3 contains 12 residues. DNA of the CDR3: TGTGCCATCAGTACCGGGACTCACGGCTACACCTTC. It translates to CAISTGTHGYTF.

The rearrangement uses TRBV28 and TRBJ2-5; no definite D call. V was cut by 4 bases and J by 4 bases, with 19 bases left in between. CDR3 length: 16 amino acids. Germline V gene lookup returns CDR1 MDHEN and CDR2 SYDVKM. CDR3: CASSSSGGTLGETQYF. DNA for the CDR3: TGTGCCAGCAGTTCCTCGGGCGGAACTCTCGGAGAGACCCAGTACTTC. The whole variable domain, filled in from reference TRBV28 and TRBJ2-5, reads DVKVTQSSRYLVKRTGEKVFLECVQDMDHENMFWYRQDPGLGLRLIYFSYDVKMKEKGDIPEGYSVSREKKERFSLILESASTNQTSMYLCASSSSGGTLGETQYFGPGTRLLVL.

V is TRBV14 and J is TRBJ2-3, with TRBD2 matching 14 bases. Trimming at V came to 5 bases and at J to 4 bases, leaving 11 bases not matched to a gene. The length of the CDR3 is 18 residues. CDR1 is SGHDN, CDR2 FVKESK, per germline. CDR3 amino acids: CASSSRTSGGTRADTQYF. The CDR3 nucleotides read TGTGCCAGCAGCTCCCGGACTAGCGGGGGGACTCGTGCAGATACGCAGTATTTT.

This sequence joins TRBV4-2 and TRBJ2-1, with D possibly called TRBD1 or TRBD2 (5 bases each). V was trimmed by 0 bases and J by 5 bases, leaving 11 bases between them. The CDR3 has 15 residues. Germline V gives CDR1 LGHNA, CDR2 YNFKEQ. CDR3 nucleotides: TGTGCCAGCAGCCAAGATCATCAGGGAGACAATGAGCAGTTCTTC. Translated, it gives CASSQDHQGDNEQFF.

V is TRBV30 and J is TRBJ2-5, with D possibly being TRBD1 or TRBD2 (5 bases each). The CDR3 is 13 residues long. Trimming took 4 bases from V and 10 from J, leaving 19 bases between them. Germline V lookup: CDR1 GTSNPN, CDR2 SVGIG (reference sequence). The CDR3 DNA reads TGTGCCTGGACACGGCTGACCCTTGGGGGCCAGTACTTC. This encodes CAWTRLTLGGQYF.

This chain uses TRBV30 with TRBJ2-5; maybe TRBD2 (5 bases). This CDR3 contains 13 residues. The germline CDR1 and CDR2 sequences are GTSNPN and SVGIG (reference sequence). V shed 2 bases and J shed 3 bases, with 10 bases lying between them. CDR3 nucleotide sequence: TGTGCCTGGAGTACGGGGAGTAAAGAGACCCAGTACTTC. This translates into CAWSTGSKETQYF.

The rearrangement links TRBV5-1 to TRBJ2-5, with 7 bases that match TRBD1. Germline values: CDR1 SGHRS, CDR2 YFSETQ. The length of the CDR3 is 15 residues. J was trimmed by 2 bases and V by 0 bases; bases with no gene match: 4. The CDR3, as DNA: TGCGCCAGCAGCTTGGAGGGGACAGAACAAGAGACCCAGTACTTC. Translation gives CASSLEGTEQETQYF.

This clone has a count of ten or more. This sequence joins TRBV11-2 and TRBJ2-6; D is ambiguous. V was shortened by 2 bases and J by 2 bases, with 16 bases between the two germline ends. CDR1 and CDR2 (germline): SGHAT, FQNNGV. The CDR3 is made up of 18 amino acids. CDR3 DNA: TGTGCCAGCAGCTTATTCTCCCCGGGCATGACTGGGGCCAACGTCCTGACTTTC. Its protein is CASSLFSPGMTGANVLTF.

This clone was counted between two and nine times. The V and J genes are TRBV5-5 and TRBJ1-3; D is unclear. This CDR3 is built from 15 residues. Germline lookup yields CDR1 SGHKS and CDR2 YYEKEE (reference sequence). The V gene lost 2 bases and the J gene lost 4 bases, with 13 bases spanning the gap. This CDR3 reads CASSLLEGGGNTIYF. CDR3 in DNA: TGTGCCAGCAGCTTACTTGAGGGTGGAGGAAACACCATATATTTT.

This clone was counted ten times or more. The chain employs TRBV15 and TRBJ2-5, with D possibly being TRBD2 (6 bases). V was pared by 5 bases and J by 5 bases, with 12 bases between. Germline V gives CDR1 LNHNV, CDR2 YYDKDF (reference sequence). CDR3 length: 13 residues. DNA of the CDR3: TGTGCCACCAGCTCTGGAGGGGAGGAGACCCAGTACTTC. Translated: CATSSGGEETQYF. Full variable domain (outside the CDR3, taken from reference TRBV15 and TRBJ2-5): DAMVIQNPRYQVTQFGKPVTLSCSQTLNHNVMYWYQQKSSQAPKLLFHYYDKDFNNEADTPDNFQSRRPNTSFCFLDIRSPGLGDTAMYLCATSSGGEETQYFGPGTRLLVL.

The V gene is TRBV18, the J gene TRBJ1-2; the D gene is possibly TRBD1 (6 bases). The CDR3 contains 14 residues. CDR1 is KGHSH and CDR2 is LQKENI in the germline V gene. V lost 5 bases and J lost 2, with 12 bases in between. CDR3 nucleotides: TGTGCCAGCTCAGAACAGGGTCCCAACTATGGCTACACCTTC. This codes for CASSEQGPNYGYTF.

The chain couples TRBV12-1 to TRBJ2-1; no check of the table's D call, TRBD2, against the DNA was made. TRBV12-1 is labeled a pseudogene. CDR3 length: 15 amino acids. The CDR3 loop is CASSFGQRLSNEQFF. Written as DNA, the CDR3 is TGTGCCAGCAGCTTTGGGCAGAGGCTCAGCAATGAGCAGTTCTTC.

The genes are TRBV18 and TRBJ2-5, with D possibly TRBD2 on 6 matching bases. Germline loops: CDR1 KGHSH, CDR2 LQKENI. The CDR3 is made up of 15 amino acids. The germline V and J ends were trimmed by 5 bases and 3 bases, with 16 bases remaining between them. The CDR3 loop reads CASSSRREGEETQYF. CDR3 in DNA: TGTGCCAGCTCATCACGGAGGGAAGGGGAAGAGACCCAGTACTTC.

Only a few counts were recorded for this clone. The genes are TRBV6-6 and TRBJ2-7, with 7 bases fitting TRBD2. CDR1 MNHNY and CDR2 SVGAGI come from the germline V gene (reference sequence). CDR3 length: 12 residues. V shed 6 bases, J shed 6 bases, and the junction held 5 bases outside the gene matches. The DNA of the CDR3 is TGTGCCAGCAGGGCCGGGGAGGGCGAGCAGTACTTC. Its translation: CASRAGEGEQYF.

Concerning this clone: The junction shows a germline mismatch at one end, possibly a read error. The chain has TRBV7-2 and TRBJ2-2; D perhaps matches TRBD1 (5 bases). Germline CDR1 is SGHTA and CDR2 is FQGNSA. The length of the CDR3 is 15 residues. CDR3 residues: CVSSLEGAYTGELFF. Here the CDR3 DNA reads TGTGTCAGCAGCTTAGAAGGGGCATATACCGGGGAGCTGTTTTTT.

The rearrangement uses TRBV18 and TRBJ2-3; D is possibly TRBD2 (5 bases). V lost 0 bases and J 0 bases, leaving 10 bases between the germline ends. Germline CDR1 reads KGHSH; CDR2 reads LQKENI. The CDR3 totals 16 residues. The CDR3 bases are TGTGCCAGCTCACCACCGGGGAGCGGAAGCACAGATACGCAGTATTTT. The encoded protein is CASSPPGSGSTDTQYF.

This clone was seen only a few times. The chain carries TRBV30 and TRBJ1-5; D is perhaps TRBD1 (5 bases). V lost 5 bases to trimming and J lost 6 bases, with 11 bases between them. Germline V CDR1 and CDR2: GTSNPN, SVGIG (reference sequence). The CDR3 is made up of 12 amino acids. Here the CDR3 reads CAWGQGVQPQHF. The CDR3 coding sequence is TGTGCCTGGGGACAAGGAGTTCAGCCCCAGCATTTT.

This clone has just a few counts. The rearrangement links TRBV28 to TRBJ2-4; possible D gene TRBD1, 6 bases. In germline, CDR1 is MDHEN, CDR2 SYDVKM. The CDR3 contains 14 residues. The V end lost 2 bases, the J end lost 7 bases, and 12 bases lay between the germline ends. The CDR3 here is CASSLTGKGNIQYF. CDR3 DNA sequence: TGTGCCAGCAGTTTAACAGGGAAGGGGAACATTCAGTACTTC.

The chain recombines TRBV29-1 with TRBJ2-1; D unclear. Germline V lookup: CDR1 SQVTM, CDR2 ANQGSEA. V gave up 4 bases and J gave up 8 bases, with 12 bases separating them. The CDR3 runs 12 residues. The CDR3 sequence: CSVVALVDEQFF. The CDR3 coding sequence is TGCAGCGTTGTAGCTTTGGTGGATGAGCAGTTCTTC.

This clone was picked up a small number of times. V gene TRBV7-2 combines with J gene TRBJ2-6, with unresolved D. Germline V lookup: CDR1 SGHTA, CDR2 FQGNSA. Trimming took off 5 bases at V and 0 bases at J, with 8 bases between the two ends. The CDR3 spans 15 residues. The CDR3 sequence: CASSPGGSGANVLTF. The CDR3 coding sequence is TGTGCCAGCAGCCCGGGTGGCTCTGGGGCCAACGTCCTGACTTTC.